The 26 T cell receptor beta chains below all came from one sample that was sequenced in a study of blood T cell repertoires in COVID-19 (TCRdb year 2020). Library prep was done by the immunoSEQ multiplex PCR assay. In its TCRdb copy, this immuneACCESS table keeps in-frame sequences only and misses some clones. Where compared with another copy, unresolved V genes explain less than half of these, and the others have no known cause. Counted in this sample were 250,000 to 300,000 clones; around 86% of them appeared once. Of the sample, about 1.7% falls within the top ten clones. The sample comprised PBMCs or T cells enriched from blood (not recorded which). The receptors originated from a middle-aged woman who had recovered from COVID-19.

The gene calls are TRBV25-1 and TRBJ2-7, with 9 bases fitting TRBD1. The CDR3 contains 13 residues. After removal of 6 bases from V and 3 bases from J, the junction contained 3 bases not matched to a gene. Germline assignment: CDR1 MGHDK and CDR2 SYGVNS. The CDR3 sequence: CASSGTGSYEQYF. CDR3 DNA: TGTGCCAGCAGCGGGACAGGGAGCTACGAGCAGTACTTC.

The gene calls are TRBV27 and TRBJ2-7; TRBD2 agrees at 12 bases. CDR3 length equals 14 residues. J lost 5 bases, V lost 3 bases, and 2 bases had no gene match. The V gene's germline CDR1 is MNHEY and CDR2 SMNVEV (reference sequence). The CDR3 protein is CASSLTSGRNEQYF. DNA of the CDR3: TGTGCCAGCAGTTTGACTAGCGGGAGAAACGAGCAGTACTTC.

The chain is built from TRBV6-5 and TRBJ1-3, with D perhaps TRBD1 (6 bases). Deletions cut 2 bases from V and 1 base from J, with 6 bases between. In germline, CDR1 is MNHEY, CDR2 SVGAGI. CDR3 size: 14 residues. Written as DNA, the CDR3 is TGTGCCAGCAGTTACGACAGGTCTGGAAACACCATATATTTT. It yields the protein CASSYDRSGNTIYF.

This chain uses TRBV9 with TRBJ2-7, with 8 bases that match TRBD1. The CDR3 covers 14 residues. Looked up from germline, CDR1 is SGDLS and CDR2 is YYNGEE. After removal of 4 bases from V and 5 bases from J, the junction contained 8 bases not matched to a gene. The CDR3: CASSLGQGFHEQYF. The CDR3 region has the DNA TGTGCCAGCAGCTTAGGACAGGGTTTCCACGAGCAGTACTTC.

The V and J genes are TRBV7-2 and TRBJ2-7; unclear D gene. In germline, CDR1 is SGHTA, CDR2 FQGNSA. V lost 5 bases, J lost 3 bases, and 17 bases lay in between. CDR3 size: 15 residues. CDR3 residues: CASSLANHPGYEQYF. CDR3 in DNA: TGTGCCAGCAGCCTCGCCAACCACCCGGGCTACGAGCAGTACTTC.

This clone was detected once. This chain links TRBV2 with TRBJ1-4, with a possible D match to TRBD1 (5 bases). CDR3 length: 14 residues. Germline V gives CDR1 SNHLY, CDR2 FYNNEI. The V and J ends lost 6 bases and 0 bases respectively, with 8 bases between them. The CDR3 DNA sequence: TGTGCCAGCAGAAGGGGAACAACTAATGAAAAACTGTTTTTT. Translating it yields CASRRGTTNEKLFF. The variable domain in full, completed from reference TRBV2 and TRBJ1-4, reads EPEVTQTPSHQVTQMGQEVILRCVPISNHLYFYWYRQILGQKVEFLVSFYNNEISEKSEIFDDQFSVERPDGSNFTLKIRSTKLEDSAMYFCASRRGTTNEKLFFGSGTQLSVL.

The chain couples TRBV5-1 to TRBJ2-3; 10 bases agree with TRBD2. J was trimmed by 1 base and V by 0 bases; bases with no gene match: 5. The CDR3 totals 17 residues. Germline values: CDR1 SGHRS, CDR2 YFSETQ. The CDR3 nucleotides are TGCGCCAGCAGCTTGGTGACTGGGACTAGCGGCACAGATACGCAGTATTTT. Its protein is CASSLVTGTSGTDTQYF. Together with reference TRBV5-1 and TRBJ2-3, the CDR3 gives the full variable domain: KAGVTQTPRYLIKTRGQQVTLSCSPISGHRSVSWYQQTPGQGLQFLFEYFSETQRNKGNFPGRFSGRQFSNSRSEMNVSTLELGDSALYLCASSLVTGTSGTDTQYFGPGTRLTVL.

This sequence joins TRBV9 and TRBJ1-4; TRBD1 might be the D (5 bases). In germline, CDR1 is SGDLS, CDR2 YYNGEE. V was trimmed by 3 bases and J by 4 bases, leaving 13 bases between them. The CDR3 sequence is 15 residues long. This CDR3 is CASSAGTPINEKLFF. CDR3 nucleotides: TGTGCCAGCAGCGCCGGGACTCCAATTAATGAAAAACTGTTTTTT.

This rearrangement joins TRBV5-4 to TRBJ1-6, with 8 bases identical to TRBD1. Trimming took 0 bases from V and 7 from J; bases not matched to a gene: 3. CDR3 length: 15 amino acids. Germline assignment: CDR1 SGHNT and CDR2 YYREEE (reference sequence). CDR3 coding DNA: TGTGCCAGCAGCTTGGAGGCAGGGGGCAATTCACCCCTCCACTTT. Its protein product is CASSLEAGGNSPLHF.

The rearrangement joins TRBV9 to TRBJ1-1; D possibly corresponds to TRBD1 (5 bases). This CDR3 region has 18 residues. V was shortened by 0 bases and J by 2 bases, with 20 bases between the two germline ends. In germline, CDR1 is SGDLS, CDR2 YYNGEE. CDR3 in DNA: TGTGCCAGCAGCGTAGGCCCTGGGGGGGACCGGGCCAACACTGAAGCTTTCTTT. As protein: CASSVGPGGDRANTEAFF.

The J gene is TRBJ1-4, the V gene TRBV6-1; 10 positions match TRBD1. CDR1 is MNHNS and CDR2 is SASEGT in the germline V gene. With V trimmed by 4 bases and J by 5 bases, 13 bases remained unmatched. CDR3 length: 18 residues. CDR3 nucleotide sequence: TGTGCCAGCAGTGTTCCGGGACAGGGGTATCGGCCGAATGAAAAACTGTTTTTT. Amino acid sequence: CASSVPGQGYRPNEKLFF.

The gene calls are TRBV27 and TRBJ2-1; D is uncertain. Trimming removed 5 bases from V and 3 bases from J, with 8 bases in between. The germline gives CDR1 MNHEY, CDR2 SMNVEV (reference sequence). The CDR3 extends over 13 amino acids. CDR3 sequence reads: CASSPGFYNEQFF. In DNA, the CDR3 is TGTGCCAGCAGTCCGGGTTTCTACAATGAGCAGTTCTTC.

The chain carries TRBV3-1 (or the pseudogene TRBV3-2) and TRBJ2-1; TRBD2 matches 11 bases. Germline V gene data show CDR1 as LGHDT and CDR2 as YNNKEL (reference sequence). V was pared by 6 bases and J by 5 bases, with 3 bases of the junction left unmatched. The CDR3 is 14 residues long. The CDR3 is CASSSGGADNEQFF. The CDR3 DNA reads as TGTGCCAGCAGTAGCGGGGGGGCCGACAATGAGCAGTTCTTC.

The rearrangement links TRBV5-5 to TRBJ2-5, with D possibly matching TRBD2 (7 bases). Germline-derived CDR1 and CDR2 are SGHKS and YYEKEE (reference sequence). CDR3 length: 14 residues. V lost 3 bases and J 5 bases, leaving 14 bases between the germline ends. The CDR3 sequence is CASSSGGRVETQYF. The CDR3 nucleotides read TGTGCCAGCAGCTCGGGGGGCAGGGTGGAGACCCAGTACTTC.

This clone was counted only a few times. The J gene is TRBJ2-5, the V gene TRBV2; 7 bases align to TRBD2. CDR1 SNHLY and CDR2 FYNNEI come from the germline V gene. The CDR3 runs 14 residues. The V gene end was trimmed by 4 bases and the J gene end by 5 bases; junction bases not matched to a gene: 7. The CDR3 loop reads CASSGTRRGETQYF. CDR3 sequence (DNA): TGTGCCAGCAGTGGGACTAGACGGGGGGAGACCCAGTACTTC.

The chain's CDR3 is CASSLDIRGLENIQYF. The DNA for the CDR3 is TGTGCCAGCAGCTTAGACATCCGGGGACTGGAAAACATTCAGTACTTC. V usage is TRBV7-9 and J usage is TRBJ2-4; D might be TRBD2 (6 bases). Germline CDR1 SEHNR, CDR2 FQNEAQ (reference sequence). This CDR3 spans 16 amino acids. The V and J ends lost 1 base and 5 bases respectively, with 15 bases between them.

This rearrangement joins TRBV19 to TRBJ1-4; D not resolved. Between the trimmed V and J ends, which lost 6 bases and 7 bases, there was a span of 21 bases. The CDR3 contains 16 residues. CDR1 and CDR2 from the germline V gene are LNHDA and SQIVND (reference sequence). DNA of the CDR3: TGTGCCAGTAGGGACTCGTCCGGGATGACTTCTGAAAAACTGTTTTTT. Its translation is CASRDSSGMTSEKLFF.

The gene calls are TRBV5-4 and TRBJ2-7, with a weak D call TRBD2 (5 bases). Germline V CDR1 and CDR2: SGHNT, YYREEE (reference sequence). The CDR3 loop spans 13 amino acids. With 4 bases removed from V and 3 bases from J, the gap between germline ends came to 11 bases. This chain's CDR3 is CASSHPGIYEQYF. The CDR3 nucleotides read TGTGCCAGCAGCCACCCGGGAATCTACGAGCAGTACTTC.

The rearrangement uses TRBV9 and TRBJ1-1, with TRBD1 matching over 7 bases. Germline-derived CDR1 and CDR2 are SGDLS and YYNGEE. This CDR3 region has 15 residues. The junction had 7 bases not matched to a gene; V was cut back by 4 bases and J by 1 base. CDR3 residues: CASSFTGQRNTEAFF. The CDR3 DNA is TGTGCCAGCAGCTTTACGGGACAGAGGAACACTGAAGCTTTCTTT.

The table lists this clone with a count of one. The chain has TRBV10-3 and TRBJ1-2; D remains ambiguous. Trimming pared 5 bases from V and 3 bases from J, leaving 7 bases between. CDR3 length equals 12 residues. The germline V gene has CDR1 ENHRY and CDR2 SYGVKD. The CDR3 loop is CAISSPDYGYTF. The CDR3 DNA follows: TGTGCCATCAGTTCTCCTGACTATGGCTACACCTTC.

This clone has just a few counts. This chain uses TRBV9 with TRBJ2-1; 10 bases map to TRBD2. With 0 bases clipped from V and 5 bases from J, the junction kept 5 bases outside the gene matches. This CDR3 contains 16 residues. CDR1 and CDR2 (germline): SGDLS, YYNGEE. CDR3 coding DNA: TGTGCCAGCAGCGTAGCGGCACTAGCGGGGAACAATGAGCAGTTCTTC. The encoded protein is CASSVAALAGNNEQFF.

The V gene is TRBV5-1, the J gene TRBJ1-4; D is possibly TRBD1 (6 bases). Per the germline V gene, CDR1 is SGHRS and CDR2 is YFSETQ. This CDR3 has 14 residues. The ends were cut back, 2 bases at V and 6 bases at J, with 11 bases in the middle. The CDR3 DNA sequence: TGCGCCAGCAGCTTCTCCCCAGGGGATGAAAAACTGTTTTTT. It is translated as CASSFSPGDEKLFF.

The rearrangement joins TRBV29-1 to TRBJ2-5; a weak D match, TRBD1 (6 bases). Germline CDR1 reads SQVTM; CDR2 reads ANQGSEA. The germline V and J ends were trimmed by 6 bases and 3 bases, with 14 bases remaining between them. The CDR3 runs 13 residues. CDR3 DNA: TGCAGCGTAAAACAGGGAACCAAAGAGACCCAGTACTTC. Translation gives CSVKQGTKETQYF.

This rearrangement joins TRBV5-4 to TRBJ1-2; 8 bases line up with TRBD1. The ends lost 1 base at V and 3 bases at J; junction bases unmatched: 2. The CDR3 spans 14 residues. CDR1 is SGHNT, CDR2 YYREEE, per germline (reference sequence). CDR3 bases: TGTGCCAGCAGCTTGCAGGGGGCGGACTATGGCTACACCTTC. This gives the protein CASSLQGADYGYTF. Full variable domain (rest looked up from reference TRBV5-4 and TRBJ1-2): ETGVTQSPTHLIKTRGQQVTLRCSSQSGHNTVSWYQQALGQGPQFIFQYYREEENGRGNFPPRFSGLQFPNYSSELNVNALELDDSALYLCASSLQGADYGYTFGSGTRLTVV.

Here the CDR3 reads CASSVTGTGSPEAFF. DNA for the CDR3: TGCGCCAGCAGCGTTACCGGGACAGGGTCCCCCGAAGCTTTCTTT. This chain links TRBV5-1 with TRBJ1-1, with TRBD1 identical over 9 bases. The CDR3 is 15 residues long. Per germline, CDR1 SGHRS and CDR2 YFSETQ. Trimming cost V 4 bases and J 8 bases; bases outside gene matches: 12.

This sequence joins TRBV6-1 and TRBJ2-2, with D unclear. V lost 3 bases, J lost 9 bases, and 14 bases lay in between. Per the germline V gene, CDR1 is MNHNS and CDR2 is SASEGT. The CDR3 has 14 residues. This CDR3 reads CASSEFPNQRELFF. CDR3 bases: TGTGCCAGCAGTGAGTTTCCAAATCAGAGGGAGCTGTTTTTT.